These T cell receptor beta chains were read from a single sample in a study of T cells after yellow fever vaccination. TCRdb reprocessed the 5' RACE reads via MiXCR and lists one record per CDR3 protein. Altogether 280,000 or so distinct CDR3 sequences are present, about 10% being singletons, with the ten largest covering around 3.4%. The material sequenced was CD4+ T cells sorted from PBMCs, taken 5 days after the yellow fever booster vaccination. All receptors come from a man aged 18 to 30 who received the YFV17D yellow fever vaccine. CDR3s include the opening cysteine and the closing phenylalanine or tryptophan. Fields, in order: clone size, D gene, J gene, V gene, CDR3 DNA, CDR3 protein. The D gene is left open where the match is weak. Clone size appears in some rows only: once, few, many, or a class for an expanded clone.

size: .; D: .; J: TRBJ1-5; V: TRBV2; DNA: TGTGCCAGCAAGATACAGATCAATCAGCCCCAGCATTTT; CDR3: CASKIQINQPQHF
size: .; D: TRBD1; J: TRBJ2-5; V: TRBV12-3/TRBV12-4; DNA: TGTGCCAGCAATTTAGGACAGGGGCACCAAGAGACCCAGTACTTC; CDR3: CASNLGQGHQETQYF
size: few; D: TRBD1; J: TRBJ1-2; V: TRBV29-1; DNA: TGCAGCGTTGAAGGGAACAGGGGTTATGGCTACACCTTC; CDR3: CSVEGNRGYGYTF
size: .; D: .; J: TRBJ2-3; V: TRBV12-3/TRBV12-4; DNA: TGTGCCAGCTCCGCTTCGGGGGCTACGCAGTATTTT; CDR3: CASSASGATQYF
size: few; D: TRBD1; J: TRBJ2-7; V: TRBV6-6; DNA: TGTGCCAGCAGAAGACAGGGGATAGGAACCTACGAGCAGTACTTC; CDR3: CASRRQGIGTYEQYF
size: many; D: TRBD2; J: TRBJ2-1; V: TRBV29-1; DNA: TGCAGCGTTGAACATGGCGGGGGGGATTTCGGCGCTTACAATGAGCAGTTCTTC; CDR3: CSVEHGGGDFGAYNEQFF
size: many; D: .; J: TRBJ2-6; V: TRBV28; DNA: TGTGCCAGCAGTCTCGGTCGGCACGGGGTTGGGGCCAACGTCCTGACTTTC; CDR3: CASSLGRHGVGANVLTF
size: .; D: .; J: TRBJ2-3; V: TRBV12-3/TRBV12-4; DNA: TGTGCCAGCAGTTCTGGGGCTTTCTATACGCAGTATTTT; CDR3: CASSSGAFYTQYF
size: few; D: TRBD1; J: TRBJ1-2; V: TRBV29-1; DNA: TGCAGCGCTCAGACAGGGGGCAATGGTGGCTACACCTTC; CDR3: CSAQTGGNGGYTF
size: many; D: TRBD1; J: TRBJ1-5; V: TRBV20-1; DNA: TGCAGTGCCGGCACGGGACAGGGCCAGCCCCAGCATTTT; CDR3: CSAGTGQGQPQHF
size: .; D: .; J: TRBJ1-6; V: TRBV7-2; DNA: TGTGCCAGCAGCCCCACCCGGGGGGACTCACCCCTCCACTTT; CDR3: CASSPTRGDSPLHF
size: few; D: .; J: TRBJ1-1; V: TRBV4-2; DNA: TGTGCCAGCAGCCAAGATTCGGGAGCGAACACTGAAGCTTTCTTT; CDR3: CASSQDSGANTEAFF
size: many; D: TRBD1; J: TRBJ2-1; V: TRBV20-1; DNA: TGCAGTGCACAACCGGGACAGGGCTACAATGAGCAGTTCTTC; CDR3: CSAQPGQGYNEQFF
size: few; D: .; J: TRBJ2-2; V: TRBV7-2; DNA: TGTGCCAGCAGCACTATCAGGGGCGGGGAGCTGTTTTTT; CDR3: CASSTIRGGELFF
size: .; D: .; J: TRBJ1-5; V: TRBV28; DNA: TGTGCCAGCAGTTCCTCTAACGGGGGGGCGCGTCAGCCCCAGCATTTT; CDR3: CASSSSNGGARQPQHF
size: few; D: .; J: TRBJ1-2; V: TRBV5-1; DNA: TGCGCCAGCAGCGCACCCGGGACTCCCCGGAGGGGCTACACCTTC; CDR3: CASSAPGTPRRGYTF
size: many; D: .; J: TRBJ2-2; V: TRBV12-3/TRBV12-4; DNA: TGTGCCAGCAGTTTTTCGGGTTCAAACACCGGGGAGCTGTTTTTT; CDR3: CASSFSGSNTGELFF
size: few; D: TRBD1; J: TRBJ2-3; V: TRBV20-1; DNA: TGCAGTGCAGAACCAGGGGGCCTCAGCACAGATACGCAGTATTTT; CDR3: CSAEPGGLSTDTQYF
size: .; D: .; J: TRBJ2-5; V: TRBV18; DNA: TGTGCCAGCTCACCGACTCGGGCATCTACAGGGGAGACCCAGTACTTC; CDR3: CASSPTRASTGETQYF
size: few; D: .; J: TRBJ1-5; V: TRBV10-2; DNA: TGCGCCACCGGACAGACCGGCAATCAGCCCCAGCATTTT; CDR3: CATGQTGNQPQHF